This TCR beta chain stems from a study of cytomegalovirus exposure and HLA in healthy donors. Broader study findings: Excluded were some V segments that proved indistinguishable, including TRBV6-2 and TRBV6-3.

The CDR3 loop spans 15 amino acids. J lost 8 bases, V lost 6 bases, and 12 bases had no gene match. Germline V gene sequence: CDR1 MNHEY, CDR2 SVGAGI. About this clone: Antigen: not known.

The PCR had 60 Vbeta and 13 Jbeta primers. The data were produced by immunoSEQ multiplex PCR, yet TCRdb's version contains in-frame clones alone and is incomplete. The table has around 100,000 clones, 80% to 90% seen once. This TCR came from a woman between 18 and 29 years old in good health and CMV-seropositive. The specimen sequenced was PBMCs. This rearrangement joins TRBV6-5 to TRBJ1-5; 8 nucleotides line up with TRBD1. The CDR3 DNA is TGTGCCAGCAGGCGGGGGACAGGATTTTGGGAGCCCCAGCATTTT. This codes for CASRRGTGFWEPQHF.